This T cell receptor beta chain emerged from a study of T cell changes during pregnancy in multiple sclerosis. The method was immunoSEQ multiplex PCR; TCRdb's version includes in-frame clones alone and lacks a portion of them. Seen here are about 73,000 clones, 90% observed once, and the top ten hold approximately 9.5%. CDR1 SGHAT and CDR2 FQNNGV come from the germline V gene. The CDR3 length is 18 residues. After removal of 2 bases from V and 3 bases from J, the junction contained 9 bases not matched to a gene. The material sequenced was peripheral blood, taken after pregnancy. The sequence was collected from a female donor in good health, enrolled as a control in a pregnancy study. The gene calls are TRBV11-2 and TRBJ2-1; 11 bases line up with TRBD1. CDR3 sequence (DNA): TGTGCCAGCAGCTTAATCGGGTGGGGGACAGGGGGCTACAATGAGCAGTTCTTC. Translated, it gives CASSLIGWGTGGYNEQFF.